This entry concerns a single T cell receptor (beta chain). No antigen is known for it. These data belong to a study of Ad26.COV2.S vaccination and SARS-CoV-2 variants. Overall study context: Once, or twice with 56 days between doses, Ad26.COV2.S was given intramuscularly.

Here immunoSEQ multiplex PCR was the method, and the copy in TCRdb shows in-frame clones only, minus some. The table lists roughly 500,000 clones, about 91% of them singletons. Whole-study findings and limits: Post-vaccination spike-specific CD8+ and CD4+ T cell responses reportedly had substantial breadth.

The CDR3 contains 13 residues. V was clipped by 4 bases and J by 5 bases; unmatched bases: 4. Germline CDR1 and CDR2: SGHRS and YFSETQ. Documented treatment: 15 to 20 received Ad26.COV2.S at low or high dose, single or two shots; about 5 received placebo; per-sample allocation not given. It was on day 63 after the first vaccine or placebo injection that samples were taken. The TCR originated in a person aged 18-60 years who received the Ad26.COV2.S COVID-19 vaccine or a placebo. The rearrangement uses TRBV5-1 and TRBJ2-7; the match to TRBD1 covers 9 bases. Sequenced here: peripheral blood, sampled in a trial of Ad26.COV2.S vaccine versus placebo. The chain's CDR3 is CASSKGQGDEQYF. The CDR3 region has the DNA TGCGCCAGCAGCAAGGGACAGGGTGACGAGCAGTACTTC. Together with reference TRBV5-1 and TRBJ2-7, the CDR3 gives the full variable domain: KAGVTQTPRYLIKTRGQQVTLSCSPISGHRSVSWYQQTPGQGLQFLFEYFSETQRNKGNFPGRFSGRQFSNSRSEMNVSTLELGDSALYLCASSKGQGDEQYFGPGTRLTVT.